Presented here are 17 T cell receptor beta chains from one specimen sequenced in a study of blood T cell repertoires in COVID-19. Using immunoSEQ multiplex PCR, the repertoire was profiled, and TCRdb retains in-frame clones only, with some absent. In the table there are 250,000 to 350,000 clones, over 75% of which are singletons. Sample: PBMCs or T cells enriched from blood (not recorded which). All receptors come from a woman aged 25 to 39 who had recovered from COVID-19.

This clone was detected only once. The genes are TRBV24-1 and TRBJ1-2; D is ambiguous. The V end lost 1 base, the J end lost 1 base, and 6 bases lay between the germline ends. The V gene's germline CDR1 is KGHDR and CDR2 SFDVKD. The CDR3 has 14 amino acids. CDR3 in amino acids: CATSDFNINYGYTF. CDR3 in DNA: TGTGCCACCAGTGATTTTAACATTAACTATGGCTACACCTTC.

The V call is TRBV19, the J call TRBJ2-7, with D maybe TRBD1 (5 bases). CDR1 LNHDA and CDR2 SQIVND come from the germline V gene (reference sequence). Trimming removed 6 bases at V and 4 bases at J, with 16 bases between. CDR3 length: 14 residues. The CDR3 sequence is CASSRPGWSYEQYF. CDR3 nucleotides: TGTGCCAGTAGCCGACCAGGGTGGTCGTACGAGCAGTACTTC.

This clone occurred once. The V call is TRBV5-5, the J call TRBJ1-2; 8 bases map to TRBD1. CDR1 and CDR2 from the germline V gene are SGHKS and YYEKEE (reference sequence). The CDR3 extends over 14 amino acids. V shed 2 bases, J shed 7 bases, and the junction held 7 bases outside the gene matches. DNA for the CDR3: TGTGCCAGCAGCTTTACAGGGGGTACGAGTGGCTACACCTTC. Its translation: CASSFTGGTSGYTF. The variable domain in full, with the rest retrieved from reference TRBV5-5 and TRBJ1-2, is DAGVTQSPTHLIKTRGQQVTLRCSPISGHKSVSWYQQVLGQGPQFIFQYYEKEERGRGNFPDRFSARQFPNYSSELNVNALLLGDSALYLCASSFTGGTSGYTFGSGTRLTVV.

This chain connects TRBV27 to TRBJ2-7; the D gene is possibly TRBD2 (5 bases). V was clipped by 3 bases and J by 0 bases, with 9 bases between them. This CDR3 region has 14 residues. The V gene's germline CDR1 is MNHEY and CDR2 SMNVEV (reference sequence). CDR3 sequence: CASSLEVHSYEQYF. The CDR3 DNA sequence: TGTGCCAGCAGTTTGGAGGTTCACTCCTACGAGCAGTACTTC.

V and J are TRBV5-6 and TRBJ1-4; no firm D call. Per the germline V gene, CDR1 is SGHDT and CDR2 is YYEEEE. The CDR3 is made up of 14 amino acids. V lost 2 bases to trimming and J lost 2 bases, with 7 bases between them. CDR3 loop: CASSLAGTNEKLFF. The CDR3 bases are TGTGCCAGCAGCTTAGCGGGGACTAATGAAAAACTGTTTTTT.

The chain carries TRBV18 and TRBJ1-2; D remains ambiguous. CDR1 and CDR2 from the germline V gene are KGHSH and LQKENI. Trimming took off 1 base at V and 7 bases at J, with 13 bases between the two ends. This CDR3 has 14 residues. The CDR3 loop is CASSPQDREGGYTF. CDR3 nucleotide sequence: TGTGCCAGCTCACCACAAGACCGGGAAGGTGGCTACACCTTC. Full variable domain (missing parts from reference TRBV18 and TRBJ1-2): NAGVMQNPRHLVRRRGQEARLRCSPMKGHSHVYWYRQLPEEGLKFMVYLQKENIIDESGMPKERFSAEFPKEGPSILRIQQVVRGDSAAYFCASSPQDREGGYTFGSGTRLTVV.

The V call is TRBV3-1 (or the pseudogene TRBV3-2), the J call TRBJ1-1, with 8 bases fitting TRBD1. V lost 1 base to trimming and J lost 0 bases; unmatched junction nucleotides: 22. This CDR3 is built from 22 residues. The germline V gene has CDR1 LGHDT and CDR2 YNNKEL (reference sequence). In nucleotides, the CDR3 is TGTGCCAGCAGCCAAGGCTGGACAGGGTTACGTACCAAAAAAGACATGAACACTGAAGCTTTCTTT. Translation gives CASSQGWTGLRTKKDMNTEAFF.

This chain uses TRBV27 with TRBJ2-5; 11 bases fit TRBD1. The CDR3 runs to 14 residues. The germline V gene has CDR1 MNHEY and CDR2 SMNVEV (reference sequence). With V trimmed by 5 bases and J by 5 bases, 4 bases remained unmatched. The CDR3 protein is CASSTWTGGETQYF. In DNA, the CDR3 is TGTGCCAGCAGTACTTGGACAGGGGGCGAGACCCAGTACTTC.

As DNA, the CDR3 is TGTGCCAGCAGGGGACAGGGTGTGACTGAAGCTTTCTTT. This gives the protein CASRGQGVTEAFF. The J gene is TRBJ1-1, the V gene TRBV5-4, with 9 bases identical to TRBD1. The CDR3 length is 13 residues. J gave up 5 bases and V 5 bases, and 4 bases lay outside the gene matches. Germline V gene lookup returns CDR1 SGHNT and CDR2 YYREEE (reference sequence).

The chain recombines TRBV30 with TRBJ1-1, with a tentative D call TRBD1 (5 bases). The V end lost 3 bases, the J end lost 4 bases, and 9 bases lay between the germline ends. Germline lookup yields CDR1 GTSNPN and CDR2 SVGIG (reference sequence). The CDR3 has 12 residues. The CDR3 sequence is CAWRGGGTEAFF. DNA for the CDR3: TGTGCCTGGAGGGGGGGTGGCACTGAAGCTTTCTTT.

V gene TRBV18 combines with J gene TRBJ2-3; 9 nucleotides match TRBD1. Germline V gene data show CDR1 as KGHSH and CDR2 as LQKENI. The CDR3 is 15 amino acids. V lost 4 bases and J lost 2; bases outside the gene matches: 4. The CDR3 DNA follows: TGTGCCAGCTCACAATGGGACAGGGTCACAGATACGCAGTATTTT. Protein: CASSQWDRVTDTQYF.

The genes are TRBV29-1 and TRBJ1-1; D is undetermined. The V and J ends lost 3 bases and 8 bases respectively, with 13 bases between them. Germline CDR1 and CDR2: SQVTM and ANQGSEA. There are 12 residues in the CDR3. The CDR3 sequence is CSVDPQQTEAFF. The DNA of the CDR3 is TGCAGCGTTGACCCACAACAGACCGAAGCTTTCTTT.

The V call is TRBV25-1, the J call TRBJ1-2; perhaps TRBD1 as D (5 bases). This CDR3 is 13 amino acids long. Germline V CDR1 and CDR2: MGHDK, SYGVNS. With 3 bases removed from V and 7 bases from J, the gap between germline ends came to 12 bases. The CDR3 region is CASSEGTAGGYTF. The CDR3 region has the DNA TGTGCCAGCAGTGAGGGGACTGCTGGTGGCTACACCTTC.

The chain joins TRBV6-1 to TRBJ1-2, with D unresolved. Per germline, CDR1 MNHNS and CDR2 SASEGT. There are 15 residues in the CDR3. The V end lost 1 base, the J end lost 5 bases, and 14 bases lay between the germline ends. The CDR3, as DNA: TGTGCCAGCAGTGAAGAACTCAGGCTACCTTATGGCTACACCTTC. It codes for CASSEELRLPYGYTF.

The chain uses TRBV29-1 and TRBJ2-7, with D perhaps matching TRBD1 (5 bases). The CDR3 extends over 11 amino acids. Germline CDR1 reads SQVTM; CDR2 reads ANQGSEA. Trimming removed 6 bases from V and 3 bases from J, with 9 bases in between. The CDR3 DNA follows: TGCAGCGTAGATGACAGCTACGAGCAGTACTTC. Its protein product is CSVDDSYEQYF.

The rearrangement joins TRBV28 to TRBJ1-5, with a weak D call TRBD1 (5 bases). CDR3 size: 15 residues. V shed 9 bases and J shed 1 base, with 16 bases lying between them. Per the germline V gene, CDR1 is MDHEN and CDR2 is SYDVKM. The CDR3 nucleotides are TGTGCCAGAATGGGGGGAGCAGGGAGCAATCAGCCCCAGCATTTT. It encodes CARMGGAGSNQPQHF.

V gene TRBV3-1 (or the pseudogene TRBV3-2) combines with J gene TRBJ2-1, with a tentative D call TRBD2 (6 bases). Germline assignment: CDR1 LGHDT and CDR2 YNNKEL (reference sequence). V dropped 6 bases and J dropped 8 bases, with 17 bases sitting between them. The CDR3 extends over 14 amino acids. The CDR3 nucleotides read TGTGCCAGCAGTCGTATATTATCGGGGGATGAGCAGTTCTTC. Its protein product is CASSRILSGDEQFF.